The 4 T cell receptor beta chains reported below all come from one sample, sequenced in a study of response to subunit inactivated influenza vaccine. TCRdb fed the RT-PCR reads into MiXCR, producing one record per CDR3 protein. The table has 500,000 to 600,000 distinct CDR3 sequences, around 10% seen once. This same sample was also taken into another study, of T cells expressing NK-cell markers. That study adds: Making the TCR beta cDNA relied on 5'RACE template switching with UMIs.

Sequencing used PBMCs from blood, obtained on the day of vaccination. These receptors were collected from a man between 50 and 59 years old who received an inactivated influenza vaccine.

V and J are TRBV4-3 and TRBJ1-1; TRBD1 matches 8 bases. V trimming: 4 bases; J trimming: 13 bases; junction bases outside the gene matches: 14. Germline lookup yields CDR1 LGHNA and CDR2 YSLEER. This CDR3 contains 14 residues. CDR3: CASSRPDRARLLFF. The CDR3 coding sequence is TGCGCCAGCAGCCGCCCGGACAGGGCCAGGTTACTTTTCTTT.

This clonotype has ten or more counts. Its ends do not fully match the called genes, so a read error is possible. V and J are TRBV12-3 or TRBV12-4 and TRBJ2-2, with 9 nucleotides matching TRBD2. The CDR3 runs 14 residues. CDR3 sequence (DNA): TGCGCCAGCAGCCTTAGCGGGGGAACCGGGGAGCTGTTTTTT. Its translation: CASSLSGGTGELFF.

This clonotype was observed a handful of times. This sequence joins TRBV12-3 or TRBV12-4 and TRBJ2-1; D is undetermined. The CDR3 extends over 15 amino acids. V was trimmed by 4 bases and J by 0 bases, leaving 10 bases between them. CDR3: CASSSDTSSYNEQFF. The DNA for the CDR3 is TGTGCCAGCAGTTCAGACACAAGCTCCTACAATGAGCAGTTCTTC.

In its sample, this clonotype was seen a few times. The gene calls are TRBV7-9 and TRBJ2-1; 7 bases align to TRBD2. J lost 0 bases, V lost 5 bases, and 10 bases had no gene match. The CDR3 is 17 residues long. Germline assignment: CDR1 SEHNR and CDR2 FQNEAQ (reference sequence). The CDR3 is CASSPFSGHSSYNEQFF. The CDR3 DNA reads TGTGCCAGCAGCCCTTTTAGCGGGCATAGCTCCTACAATGAGCAGTTCTTC.